This entry concerns a single T cell receptor beta chain. Per the original data handling: Amplification from reference gene primers served as the basis for estimated nucleated cell counts. Clones were sequenced by immunoSEQ multiplex PCR, and TCRdb holds only the in-frame ones, with some missing. That table is the source of V, J and clone size, and D and trimming were worked out from the DNA. The table shows 85,000 to 120,000 clones, with roughly 80% occurring only once. The data are from a study of blood T cell repertoires in COVID-19. For the study at large: Samples of COVID-19 (acute and convalescent) were obtained from the United States, Italy and Spain. The analysed material was cDNA or gDNA that came from T cells, B-cell-depleted T cells, or PBMCs.

Germline loops: CDR1 SGHTA, CDR2 FQGTGA. The V gene end was trimmed by 6 bases and the J gene end by 4 bases; junction bases not matched to a gene: 2. This CDR3 has 13 amino acids. The origin of this receptor is a human donor in a cohort sampled during active COVID-19. Sequencing input: peripheral blood. The V call is TRBV7-3, the J call TRBJ1-1, with TRBD1 matching over 10 bases. The CDR3 region has the DNA TGTGCCAGCAGTGGACAGGGGGGCACTGAAGCTTTCTTT. It is translated as CASSGQGGTEAFF.